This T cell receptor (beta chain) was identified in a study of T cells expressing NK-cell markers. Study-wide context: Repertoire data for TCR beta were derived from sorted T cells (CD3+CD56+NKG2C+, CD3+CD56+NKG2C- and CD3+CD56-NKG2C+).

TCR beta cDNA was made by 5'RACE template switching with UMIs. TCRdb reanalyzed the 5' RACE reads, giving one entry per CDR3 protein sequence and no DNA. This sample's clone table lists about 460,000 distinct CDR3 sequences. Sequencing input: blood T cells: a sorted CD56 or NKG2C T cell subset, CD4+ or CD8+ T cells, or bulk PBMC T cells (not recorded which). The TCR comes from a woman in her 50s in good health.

The CDR3 loop is CASSATGGWNQPQHF. The chain is built from TRBV7-2 and TRBJ1-5. Per the germline V gene, CDR1 is SGHTA and CDR2 is FQGNSA. CDR3 length: 15 residues. Variable domain in full (rest from reference TRBV7-2 and TRBJ1-5): GAGVSQSPSNKVTEKGKDVELRCDPISGHTALYWYRQSLGQGLEFLIYFQGNSAPDKSGLPSDRFSAERTGGSVSTLTIQRTQQEDSAVYLCASSATGGWNQPQHFGDGTRLSIL.